These 29 T cell receptor beta chains were sequenced from one sample in a study of cytomegalovirus exposure and HLA in healthy donors (dated by TCRdb to the late 2010s). Library method: the immunoSEQ multiplex PCR assay. For the multiplex PCR, a mixture combining 60 forward primers for TCR Vbeta segments and 13 reverse primers for TCR Jbeta segments was used. TCRdb took over this immuneACCESS table, retaining in-frame rearrangements with V and J assigned. Such tables are incomplete; in checked studies, under half of the missing clones stem from an unresolved V gene, and the remainder is unexplained. A total of some 62,000 clones appear in this sample, over 75% of them only once. Of the sample, roughly 1.4% is held by the ten largest clones. The sequencing input was PBMCs. Every receptor here comes from a man younger than 35 in good health and CMV-seronegative.

The chain recombines TRBV11-1 with TRBJ1-1; 7 nucleotides line up with TRBD1. The V segment lost 5 bases and the J segment 1 base; nucleotides outside the gene matches: 10. This CDR3 region has 16 residues. The V gene's germline CDR1 is SGHAT and CDR2 FQDESV (reference sequence). CDR3 amino acids: CASSQSQGGRNTEAFF. In DNA, the CDR3 is TGTGCCAGCAGCCAAAGTCAAGGGGGCCGGAACACTGAAGCTTTCTTT.

The V gene is TRBV11-2, the J gene TRBJ2-7, with 8 bases fitting TRBD1. CDR3 size: 16 residues. Germline CDR1 and CDR2: SGHAT and FQNNGV. With 5 bases clipped from V and 0 bases from J, the junction kept 9 bases outside the gene matches. Here the CDR3 DNA reads TGTGCCAGCAGCAGCCCAGGGGGCCGAAGCTCCTACGAGCAGTACTTC. It specifies CASSSPGGRSSYEQYF.

The chain employs TRBV28 and TRBJ2-5, with D perhaps TRBD1 (6 bases). V gave up 5 bases and J gave up 4 bases, with 17 bases separating them. The CDR3 runs 15 residues. Germline CDR1 MDHEN, CDR2 SYDVKM. CDR3 sequence reads: CASSMLAVRGETQYF. Here the CDR3 DNA reads TGTGCCAGCAGTATGTTGGCAGTCAGGGGAGAGACCCAGTACTTC.

The chain couples TRBV7-2 to TRBJ2-3, with 9 positions matching TRBD2. With V trimmed by 3 bases and J by 6 bases, 7 bases remained unmatched. The germline V gene has CDR1 SGHTA and CDR2 FQGNSA. This CDR3 is built from 15 residues. In DNA, the CDR3 is TGTGCCAGCAGCTTGGCGGGGGGGCTTGGGGATACGCAGTATTTT. Protein product: CASSLAGGLGDTQYF.

The V and J genes are TRBV10-2 and TRBJ2-7, with a possible D match to TRBD2 (5 bases). Germline V gene sequence: CDR1 WSHSY, CDR2 SAAADI. Trimming left V 4 bases short and J 0 bases short, with 13 bases between. The CDR3 consists of 15 residues. The CDR3 is CASSVGNPSSYEQYF. CDR3 nucleotide sequence: TGCGCCAGCAGTGTCGGGAATCCTAGCTCCTACGAGCAGTACTTC.

This chain joins TRBV29-1 and TRBJ1-1; D might be TRBD1 (6 bases). Germline values: CDR1 SQVTM, CDR2 ANQGSEA. Trimming took off 6 bases at V and 1 base at J, with 9 bases between the two ends. The CDR3 runs to 12 residues. The CDR3 spells CSVHRENTEAFF. CDR3 DNA sequence: TGCAGCGTCCACAGGGAGAACACTGAAGCTTTCTTT.

The chain employs TRBV9 and TRBJ2-1; TRBD1 matches at 8 bases. Germline CDR1 reads SGDLS; CDR2 reads YYNGEE. The CDR3 consists of 14 residues. V dropped 2 bases and J dropped 8; count of bases not matched to a gene: 6. CDR3 nucleotides: TGTGCCAGCAGCGTTCGACAGGGGTGGGATGAGCAGTTCTTC. Translation gives CASSVRQGWDEQFF.

The chain recombines TRBV6-1 with TRBJ1-5; no clear D gene. The CDR3 spans 16 residues. Germline assignment: CDR1 MNHNS and CDR2 SASEGT. V was pared by 1 base and J by 5 bases, with 15 bases between. The CDR3 reads CASSEERRRRDQPQHF. CDR3 nucleotide sequence: TGTGCCAGCAGTGAAGAGAGGAGGCGGCGCGATCAGCCCCAGCATTTT.

J is TRBJ1-6 and V is TRBV6-1; D ambiguous. Germline V gene sequence: CDR1 MNHNS, CDR2 SASEGT. The V end lost 0 bases, the J end lost 11 bases, and 8 bases lay between the germline ends. CDR3 length: 13 amino acids. The chain's CDR3 is CASSEALRTPLHF. The CDR3 DNA is TGTGCCAGCAGTGAAGCTTTGCGGACACCCCTCCACTTT.

The V and J genes are TRBV6-4 and TRBJ1-2, with 10 bases aligning to TRBD1. With V trimmed by 0 bases and J by 7 bases, 2 bases remained unmatched. The CDR3 has 14 residues. Per germline, CDR1 MRHNA and CDR2 SNTAGT. This CDR3 is CASSDSGTGVGYTF. The CDR3 DNA reads as TGTGCCAGCAGTGACTCCGGGACAGGGGTTGGCTACACCTTC.

V is TRBV5-1 and J is TRBJ2-7, with 9 bases lining up with TRBD2. Unmatched junction bases numbered 7, after V lost 2 bases and J lost 7 bases. Germline V gene data show CDR1 as SGHRS and CDR2 as YFSETQ. The CDR3 spans 14 residues. CDR3 residues: CASSFLVAGGEQYF. Written as DNA, the CDR3 is TGCGCCAGCAGCTTCCTGGTCGCGGGAGGGGAGCAGTACTTC.

The V gene is TRBV6-5, the J gene TRBJ2-3; 8 positions agree with TRBD2. J was trimmed by 5 bases and V by 5 bases; bases with no gene match: 6. The CDR3 has 14 amino acids. Germline V gene sequence: CDR1 MNHEY, CDR2 SVGAGI. The CDR3 loop is CASSLGGAEDTQYF. CDR3 bases: TGTGCCAGCAGTCTCGGGGGGGCAGAAGATACGCAGTATTTT.

CDR3 bases: TGTGCCAGCAGAACAGGGGGCTTAGATACGCAGTATTTT. It specifies CASRTGGLDTQYF. The chain recombines TRBV27 with TRBJ2-3; TRBD1 aligns across 9 bases. J gave up 5 bases and V 6 bases, and 3 bases lay outside the gene matches. CDR1 is MNHEY and CDR2 is SMNVEV in the germline V gene (reference sequence). The CDR3 covers 13 residues.

V and J are TRBV2 and TRBJ2-2; 10 nucleotides line up with TRBD2. Germline trimming cut 3 bases from V and 3 bases from J; bases unmatched to any gene: 10. Germline-derived CDR1 and CDR2 are SNHLY and FYNNEI. This CDR3 spans 18 amino acids. The CDR3 nucleotides read TGTGCCAGCAGTGAGATAGCGGGGGGATTCGGTCACACCGGGGAGCTGTTTTTT. Translation: CASSEIAGGFGHTGELFF.

The rearrangement joins TRBV18 to TRBJ2-7; 10 positions agree with TRBD2. With 2 bases clipped from V and 3 bases from J, the junction kept 1 base outside the gene matches. Germline values: CDR1 KGHSH, CDR2 LQKENI. The length of the CDR3 is 14 residues. The CDR3 sequence: CASSPERGGYEQYF. As DNA, the CDR3 is TGTGCCAGCTCACCAGAGCGGGGGGGCTACGAGCAGTACTTC.

The V gene is TRBV4-1, the J gene TRBJ1-1; 7 bases agree with TRBD1. Trimming took 1 base from V and 7 from J; bases not matched to a gene: 6. The length of the CDR3 is 14 residues. Germline values: CDR1 MGHRA, CDR2 YSYEKL. The CDR3 DNA reads TGCGCCAGCAGCCAAGTCGGACAGGATAATGAAGCTTTCTTT. This codes for CASSQVGQDNEAFF.

The gene calls are TRBV28 and TRBJ2-1; D might be TRBD1 (6 bases). Trimming took 7 bases from V and 10 from J, leaving 14 bases between them. CDR3 length: 12 amino acids. Per germline, CDR1 MDHEN and CDR2 SYDVKM. The chain's CDR3 is CASTRAGTEQFF. The CDR3 nucleotides are TGTGCCAGCACAAGGGCTGGGACAGAGCAGTTCTTC.

The chain joins TRBV7-9 to TRBJ1-1, with 8 bases aligning to TRBD1. The CDR3 spans 15 residues. Looked up from germline, CDR1 is SEHNR and CDR2 is FQNEAQ (reference sequence). Trimming removed 5 bases from V and 0 bases from J; junction bases left unmatched: 5. The CDR3 here is CASSPRDRLNTEAFF. The CDR3 region has the DNA TGTGCCAGCAGCCCAAGGGACAGGCTGAACACTGAAGCTTTCTTT.

The genes are TRBV19 and TRBJ2-5, with D perhaps matching TRBD1 (5 bases). V was clipped by 3 bases and J by 7 bases, with 12 bases between them. This CDR3 comprises 13 residues. From germline, CDR1 is LNHDA and CDR2 SQIVND (reference sequence). CDR3 coding DNA: TGTGCCAGTAGTATCGGCAGGGCAGGGACCCAGTACTTC. Its protein is CASSIGRAGTQYF. Variable domain in full (rest from reference TRBV19 and TRBJ2-5): DGGITQSPKYLFRKEGQNVTLSCEQNLNHDAMYWYRQDPGQGLRLIYYSQIVNDFQKGDIAEGYSVSREKKESFPLTVTSAQKNPTAFYLCASSIGRAGTQYFGPGTRLLVL.

The V call is TRBV5-4, the J call TRBJ1-2; TRBD1 matches at 9 bases. Germline V gives CDR1 SGHNT, CDR2 YYREEE (reference sequence). This CDR3 comprises 16 residues. J gave up 0 bases and V 4 bases, and 7 bases lay outside the gene matches. The CDR3 coding sequence is TGTGCCAGCAGCACCACCGGGACAGGGTCTAACTATGGCTACACCTTC. It is translated as CASSTTGTGSNYGYTF.

The V and J genes are TRBV5-1 and TRBJ1-1; D is perhaps TRBD1 (5 bases). V was cut by 2 bases and J by 3 bases, with 20 bases left in between. CDR3 size: 17 residues. The germline gives CDR1 SGHRS, CDR2 YFSETQ. The CDR3 DNA reads TGCGCCAGCAGCTTCCGCCTTTCCAGGGTTGCCGACACTGAAGCTTTCTTT. It translates to CASSFRLSRVADTEAFF. Complete variable domain (other parts from reference TRBV5-1 and TRBJ1-1): KAGVTQTPRYLIKTRGQQVTLSCSPISGHRSVSWYQQTPGQGLQFLFEYFSETQRNKGNFPGRFSGRQFSNSRSEMNVSTLELGDSALYLCASSFRLSRVADTEAFFGQGTRLTVV.

The CDR3 region is CASSLALTSRDRGTEAFF. The CDR3 DNA reads TGCGCCAGCAGCTTGGCTTTGACGTCCCGGGACAGGGGCACTGAAGCTTTCTTT. J is TRBJ1-1 and V is TRBV5-1, with 10 bases identical to TRBD1. V shed 0 bases, J shed 4 bases, and the junction held 12 bases outside the gene matches. The CDR3 spans 18 residues. Germline V gene data show CDR1 as SGHRS and CDR2 as YFSETQ.

The chain employs TRBV11-3 and TRBJ2-5, with 7 bases identical to TRBD2. The CDR3 is made up of 14 amino acids. The ends lost 3 bases at V and 3 bases at J; junction bases unmatched: 4. The germline gives CDR1 SGHNT, CDR2 YENEEA. Written as DNA, the CDR3 is TGTGCCAGCAGCTTTCGCGGGGGAAAAGAGACCCAGTACTTC. Translated: CASSFRGGKETQYF.

The J gene is TRBJ1-1, the V gene TRBV16; D perhaps matches TRBD1 (6 bases). The V gene lost 2 bases and the J gene lost 7 bases, with 26 bases spanning the gap. CDR1 and CDR2 from the germline V gene are KGHSY and FQNENV. The CDR3 has 18 amino acids. DNA for the CDR3: TGTGCCAGCAGCCAAAGGAGTTTACCGGGACACTTTCAGGATGAAGCTTTCTTT. It translates to CASSQRSLPGHFQDEAFF.

This clone was seen only once. J is TRBJ2-7 and V is TRBV6-5; the D gene is possibly TRBD1 (5 bases). The CDR3 sequence is 14 residues long. Germline-derived CDR1 and CDR2 are MNHEY and SVGAGI. Trimming removed 2 bases from V and 6 bases from J, with 14 bases in between. The CDR3 spells CASSYGADPSEQYF. The CDR3, as DNA: TGTGCCAGCAGTTACGGGGCAGACCCCTCCGAGCAGTACTTC.

The rearrangement uses TRBV7-9 and TRBJ2-7; tentatively, D is TRBD1 (6 bases). The CDR3 covers 15 residues. The V end lost 6 bases, the J end lost 2 bases, and 17 bases lay between the germline ends. CDR1 and CDR2 (germline): SEHNR, FQNEAQ (reference sequence). The CDR3 DNA follows: TGTGCCAGCAGTCTGAGGGACATCCCTACCTACGAGCAGTACTTC. It is translated as CASSLRDIPTYEQYF.

This chain joins TRBV18 and TRBJ2-3; the match to TRBD2 covers 9 bases. Germline assignment: CDR1 KGHSH and CDR2 LQKENI. The CDR3 has 16 residues. J lost 3 bases, V lost 3 bases, and 7 bases had no gene match. The CDR3 DNA reads TGTGCCAGCTCACCTCCGGGACTAGCTTCGACAGATACGCAGTATTTT. It yields the protein CASSPPGLASTDTQYF.

This clone was seen a single time. V gene TRBV30 combines with J gene TRBJ1-6; D is perhaps TRBD1 (5 bases). This CDR3 is 15 amino acids long. CDR1 and CDR2 (germline): GTSNPN, SVGIG (reference sequence). Trimming took 0 bases from V and 9 from J, leaving 15 bases between them. The CDR3 DNA follows: TGTGCCTGGAGTGTAGTAACAGGATCGATTTCACCCCTCCACTTT. Protein sequence: CAWSVVTGSISPLHF.

The gene calls are TRBV19 and TRBJ1-5; no clear D gene. In germline, CDR1 is LNHDA, CDR2 SQIVND (reference sequence). CDR3 length equals 15 residues. V shed 3 bases and J shed 4 bases, with 13 bases lying between them. This chain's CDR3 is CASSIGRGANQPQHF. DNA of the CDR3: TGTGCCAGTAGTATCGGACGGGGAGCTAATCAGCCCCAGCATTTT.